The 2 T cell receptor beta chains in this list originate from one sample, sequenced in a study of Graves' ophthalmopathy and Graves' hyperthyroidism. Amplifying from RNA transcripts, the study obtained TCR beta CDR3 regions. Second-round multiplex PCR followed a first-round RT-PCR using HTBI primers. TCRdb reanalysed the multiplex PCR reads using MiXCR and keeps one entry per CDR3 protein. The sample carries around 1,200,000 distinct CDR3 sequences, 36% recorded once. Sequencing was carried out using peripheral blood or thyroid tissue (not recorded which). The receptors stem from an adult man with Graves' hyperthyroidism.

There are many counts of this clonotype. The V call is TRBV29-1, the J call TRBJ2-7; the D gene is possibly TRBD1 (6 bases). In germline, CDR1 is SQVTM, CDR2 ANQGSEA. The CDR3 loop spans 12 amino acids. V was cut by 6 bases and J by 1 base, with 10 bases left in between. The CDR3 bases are TGCAGCGTCGTGACAGGATCCTACGAGCAGTACTTC. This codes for CSVVTGSYEQYF.

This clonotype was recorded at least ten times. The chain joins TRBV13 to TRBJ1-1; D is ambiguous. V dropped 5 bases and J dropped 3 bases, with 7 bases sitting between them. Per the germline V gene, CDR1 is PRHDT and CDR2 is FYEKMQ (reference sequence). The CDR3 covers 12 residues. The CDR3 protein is CASSAQYTEAFF. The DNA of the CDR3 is TGTGCCAGCAGCGCCCAGTACACTGAAGCTTTCTTT. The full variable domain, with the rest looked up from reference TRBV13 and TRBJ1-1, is AAGVIQSPRHLIKEKRETATLKCYPIPRHDTVYWYQQGPGQDPQFLISFYEKMQSDKGSIPDRFSAQQFSDYHSELNMSSLELGDSALYFCASSAQYTEAFFGQGTRLTVV.